This TCR beta chain was identified in a study of blood T cell repertoires in COVID-19. Study as a whole: The origin of the acute and convalescent COVID-19 samples was the United States, Italy and Spain. T cells, B-cell-depleted T cells, or PBMCs provided the cDNA or gDNA that served as material.

This clone was detected a few times. Looked up from germline, CDR1 is MNHEY and CDR2 is SMNVEV (reference sequence). CDR3 length: 16 amino acids. Trimming shortened V by 2 bases and J by 4 bases, and 14 bases separated the two germline ends. Per the original methods: Reference gene primer amplification in the assay estimated nucleated cell counts. Using immunoSEQ multiplex PCR, the repertoire was profiled, and TCRdb retains in-frame clones only, with some absent. The DNA was the basis for D and trimming; V, J and clone size are from that table. The profile shows more than 250,000 clones, 75% to 85% of them singletons.

This sequence joins TRBV27 and TRBJ2-2; D might be TRBD2 (6 bases). The receptor comes from a man aged 50 or older with active or convalescent COVID-19. Sequenced material: peripheral blood. Written as DNA, the CDR3 is TGTGCCAGCAGTTTACTTTCCGGGAGCGGCACCGGGGAGCTGTTTTTT. As protein: CASSLLSGSGTGELFF.